A single T cell receptor beta chain is shown here with its context. This entry is derived from a study of a mutant IDH1 vaccine in newly diagnosed glioma. Study background: Among treated patients, around 60% were male and about 40% female, and mean age was about 41 years.

Noted time point: baseline, week 1 (first vaccination visit). Treatment here: pre-vaccination baseline after standard-of-care therapy. In every donor, the tumor was a new WHO grade 3 or 4 IDH1-mutant, ATRX-lost astrocytoma. Trimming stripped 6 bases from V and 3 bases from J, with 4 bases between. This CDR3 spans 11 amino acids. Germline assignment: CDR1 MDHEN and CDR2 SYDVKM. Produced via immunoSEQ multiplex PCR; TCRdb's table is partial and in-frame only. The table lists about 38,000 clones, about nine tenths of them singletons. The chain has TRBV28 and TRBJ2-3; D is uncertain. Sequencing was performed on PBMCs, taken from a glioma patient treated with radiotherapy, temozolomide or both. The clonotype was recovered from a man aged 18 to 30 with glioma. CDR3 in DNA: TGTGCCAGCAGCGAGACAGATACGCAGTATTTT. Translation gives CASSETDTQYF.